This T cell receptor beta chain stems from a study of blood T cell repertoires in COVID-19. In the study overall: The origin of the acute and convalescent COVID-19 samples was the United States, Italy and Spain. PBMCs, B-cell-depleted T cells, or T cells were the source of the cDNA or gDNA that made up the material.

In the original analysis: The assay estimated nucleated cells by amplifying reference gene primers. Here immunoSEQ multiplex PCR was the method, and the copy in TCRdb shows in-frame clones only, minus some. V, J and clone size derive from that table, while D and trimming were established from the DNA sequence. Among some 45,000 clones listed, about four fifths were seen once. Trimming removed 3 bases from V and 0 bases from J; junction bases left unmatched: 3. Germline assignment: CDR1 GTSNPN and CDR2 SVGIG (reference sequence). The CDR3 extends over 15 amino acids. V and J are TRBV30 and TRBJ1-4; 8 bases agree with TRBD1. Sequencing was carried out using peripheral blood. This receptor was obtained from a woman aged 60-70 years with acute or convalescent COVID-19. This CDR3 is CAWSGQGATNEKLFF. The CDR3 DNA sequence: TGTGCCTGGAGCGGACAGGGAGCAACTAATGAAAAACTGTTTTTT.